This TCR beta chain was captured by sequencing in a study of T cell repertoires in cytomegalovirus infection. Whole-study context: Recently identified HLA-C-restricted and well-studied HLA-B-restricted CMV epitopes were used. TCR beta signatures that were public indicated CMV infection and matching HLA type.

The germline V and J ends were trimmed by 1 base and 5 bases, with 9 bases remaining between them. CDR3 length: 13 amino acids. The germline CDR1 and CDR2 sequences are SGHTA and FQGTGA. This clonotype is a singleton in its sample. As yet, its antigen is unknown. TCRdb re-called the reads through MiXCR, storing one row per CDR3 protein. In the table there are tens of thousands of distinct CDR3 sequences, about 54% of which are singletons. The clonotype comes from a human donor in good health (CMV status not recorded). Some clones in this sample may be carry-over from other donors' samples. The chain combines TRBV7-3 with TRBJ2-7; no firm D call. The sample consisted of CD8+ T cells from cultured PBMCs, taken from culture after CMV antigen stimulation. CDR3 sequence: CASSLMSGNEQYF. CDR3 bases: TGTGCCAGCAGCTTAATGAGTGGTAACGAGCAGTACTTC. The variable domain in full, with the rest retrieved from reference TRBV7-3 and TRBJ2-7, is GAGVSQTPSNKVTEKGKYVELRCDPISGHTALYWYRQSLGQGPEFLIYFQGTGAADDSGLPNDRFFAVRPEGSVSTLKIQRTERGDSAVYLCASSLMSGNEQYFGPGTRLTVT.